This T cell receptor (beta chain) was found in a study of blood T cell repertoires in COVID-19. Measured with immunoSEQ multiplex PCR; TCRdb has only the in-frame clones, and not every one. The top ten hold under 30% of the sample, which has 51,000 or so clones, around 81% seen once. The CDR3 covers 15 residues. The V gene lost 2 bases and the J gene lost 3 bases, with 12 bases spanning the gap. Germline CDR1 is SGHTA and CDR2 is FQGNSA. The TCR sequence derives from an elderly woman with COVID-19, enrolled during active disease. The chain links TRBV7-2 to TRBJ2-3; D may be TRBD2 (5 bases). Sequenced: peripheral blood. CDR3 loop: CASSLTLLETDTQYF. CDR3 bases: TGTGCCAGCAGCTTAACTCTACTAGAGACAGATACGCAGTATTTT.